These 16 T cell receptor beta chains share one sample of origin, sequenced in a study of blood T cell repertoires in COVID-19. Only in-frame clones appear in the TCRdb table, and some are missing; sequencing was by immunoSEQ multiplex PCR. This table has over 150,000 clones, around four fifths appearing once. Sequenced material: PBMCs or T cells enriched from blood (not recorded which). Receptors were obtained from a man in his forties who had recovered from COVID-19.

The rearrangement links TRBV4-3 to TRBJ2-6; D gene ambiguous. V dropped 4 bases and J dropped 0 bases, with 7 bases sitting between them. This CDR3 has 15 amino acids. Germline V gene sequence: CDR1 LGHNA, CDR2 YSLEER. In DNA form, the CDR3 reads TGCGCCAGCAGCCGCATGGCCTCTGGGGCCAACGTCCTGACTTTC. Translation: CASSRMASGANVLTF.

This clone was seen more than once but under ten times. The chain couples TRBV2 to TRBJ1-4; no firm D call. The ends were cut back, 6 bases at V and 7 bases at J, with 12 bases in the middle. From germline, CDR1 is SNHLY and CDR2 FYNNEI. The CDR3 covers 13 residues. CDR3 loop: CASREVAGEKLFF. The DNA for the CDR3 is TGTGCCAGCAGGGAGGTAGCGGGTGAAAAACTGTTTTTT.

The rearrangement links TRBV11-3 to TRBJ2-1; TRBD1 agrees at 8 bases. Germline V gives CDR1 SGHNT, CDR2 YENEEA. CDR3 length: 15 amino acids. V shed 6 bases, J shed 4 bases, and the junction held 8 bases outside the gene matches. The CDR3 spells CASSSDRGPYNEQFF. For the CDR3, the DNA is TGTGCCAGCAGTTCAGACAGGGGCCCTTACAATGAGCAGTTCTTC.

The CDR3, as DNA: TGTGCCAGCTCACCGGGAAAACAGGACCCAAACACCATATATTTT. Its translation: CASSPGKQDPNTIYF. The chain employs TRBV18 and TRBJ1-3; TRBD1 might be the D (5 bases). The CDR3 has 15 residues. Germline V lookup: CDR1 KGHSH, CDR2 LQKENI. Trimming cost V 3 bases and J 6 bases, with 15 bases left between them.

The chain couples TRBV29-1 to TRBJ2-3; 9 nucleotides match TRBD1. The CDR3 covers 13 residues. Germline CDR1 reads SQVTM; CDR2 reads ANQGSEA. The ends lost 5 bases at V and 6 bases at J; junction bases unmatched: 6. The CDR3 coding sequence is TGCAGCGTTACAGGGGGCCATAGGGATACGCAGTATTTT. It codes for CSVTGGHRDTQYF.

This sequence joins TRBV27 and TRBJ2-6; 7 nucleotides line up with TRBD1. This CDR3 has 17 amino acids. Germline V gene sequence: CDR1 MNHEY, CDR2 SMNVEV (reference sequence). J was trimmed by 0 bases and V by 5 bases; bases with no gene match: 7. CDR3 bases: TGTGCCAGCAGTCCAGGACAGGTACGCTCTGGGGCCAACGTCCTGACTTTC. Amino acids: CASSPGQVRSGANVLTF.

The CDR3 region is CASSISGTAHNEQFF. The CDR3 region has the DNA TGTGCCAGCAGCATTAGCGGGACGGCCCACAATGAGCAGTTCTTC. The V and J genes are TRBV11-3 and TRBJ2-1; 8 bases map to TRBD2. The CDR3 has 15 residues. J was trimmed by 5 bases and V by 5 bases; bases with no gene match: 8. Looked up from germline, CDR1 is SGHNT and CDR2 is YENEEA.

CDR3 nucleotide sequence: TGTGCCAGCATCCCAGGGTACTCGACGTCACCCCTCCACTTT. Translation: CASIPGYSTSPLHF. The chain couples TRBV6-5 to TRBJ1-6; the D gene is possibly TRBD1 (5 bases). The CDR3 is 14 residues long. The germline CDR1 and CDR2 sequences are MNHEY and SVGAGI. Trimming cost V 7 bases and J 10 bases, with 17 bases left between them.

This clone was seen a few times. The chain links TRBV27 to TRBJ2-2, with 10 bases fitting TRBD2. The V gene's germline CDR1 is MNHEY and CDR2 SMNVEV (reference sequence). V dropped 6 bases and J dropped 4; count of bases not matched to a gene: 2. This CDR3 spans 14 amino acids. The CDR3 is CASSLAGATGELFF. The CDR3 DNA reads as TGTGCCAGCAGCCTAGCGGGAGCCACCGGGGAGCTGTTTTTT.

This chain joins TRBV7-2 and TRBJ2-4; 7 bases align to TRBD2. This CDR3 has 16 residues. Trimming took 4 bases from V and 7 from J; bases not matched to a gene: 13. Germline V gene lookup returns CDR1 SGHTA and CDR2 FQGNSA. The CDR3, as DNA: TGTGCCAGCAGCTCCGATAGGGGAGGGGCTGGTAACATTCAGTACTTC. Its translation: CASSSDRGGAGNIQYF. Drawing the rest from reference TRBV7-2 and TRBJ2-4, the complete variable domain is GAGVSQSPSNKVTEKGKDVELRCDPISGHTALYWYRQSLGQGLEFLIYFQGNSAPDKSGLPSDRFSAERTGGSVSTLTIQRTQQEDSAVYLCASSSDRGGAGNIQYFGAGTRLSVL.

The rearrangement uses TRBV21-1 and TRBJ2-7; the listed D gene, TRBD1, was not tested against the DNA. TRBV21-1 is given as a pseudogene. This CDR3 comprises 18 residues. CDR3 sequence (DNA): TGTGCCAGCAGCCCTCTGGACAGGGATCGTCCAAGCTCCTACAAGCAGTACGTC. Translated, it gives CASSPLDRDRPSSYKQYV.

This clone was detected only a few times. The chain's CDR3 is CSVQGAGTTYNEQFF. In nucleotides, the CDR3 is TGCAGCGTTCAAGGGGCGGGAACCACTTACAATGAGCAGTTCTTC. The chain uses TRBV29-1 and TRBJ2-1; a weak D match, TRBD2 (6 bases). CDR3 size: 15 residues. Trimming took 5 bases from V and 4 from J, leaving 18 bases between them. Germline-derived CDR1 and CDR2 are SQVTM and ANQGSEA.

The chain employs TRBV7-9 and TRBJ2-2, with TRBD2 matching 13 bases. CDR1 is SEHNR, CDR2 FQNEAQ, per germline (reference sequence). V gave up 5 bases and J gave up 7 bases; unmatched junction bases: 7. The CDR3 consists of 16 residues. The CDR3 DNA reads TGTGCCAGCAGCACCGGACTAGCGGGAGTAAACGGGGAGCTGTTTTTT. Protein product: CASSTGLAGVNGELFF. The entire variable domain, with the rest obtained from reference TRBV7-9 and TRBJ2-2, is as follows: DTGVSQNPRHKITKRGQNVTFRCDPISEHNRLYWYRQTLGQGPEFLTYFQNEAQLEKSRLLSDRFSAERPKGSFSTLEIQRTEQGDSAMYLCASSTGLAGVNGELFFGEGSRLTVL.

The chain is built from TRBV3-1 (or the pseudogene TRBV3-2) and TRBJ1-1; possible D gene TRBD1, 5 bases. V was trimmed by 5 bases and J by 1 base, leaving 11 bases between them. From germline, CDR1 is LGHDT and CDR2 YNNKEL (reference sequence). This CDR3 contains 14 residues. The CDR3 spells CASSVTGGNTEAFF. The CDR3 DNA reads TGTGCCAGCAGCGTTACGGGGGGGAACACTGAAGCTTTCTTT.

The CDR3 region is CAITGDPGDLYGYTF. In nucleotides, the CDR3 is TGTGCCATCACGGGGGACCCCGGGGACCTCTATGGCTACACCTTC. The chain uses TRBV10-3 and TRBJ1-2; D is possibly TRBD1 (5 bases). The germline gives CDR1 ENHRY, CDR2 SYGVKD. The CDR3 has 15 amino acids. The V end lost 7 bases, the J end lost 4 bases, and 19 bases lay between the germline ends.

CDR3 amino acids: CASSSGLATEQFF. The CDR3 nucleotides are TGTGCCAGCAGCTCGGGACTAGCGACTGAGCAGTTCTTC. This chain joins TRBV7-2 and TRBJ2-1; 10 positions agree with TRBD2. Germline CDR1 SGHTA, CDR2 FQGNSA. The V gene end was trimmed by 4 bases and the J gene end by 9 bases; junction bases not matched to a gene: 3. This CDR3 spans 13 amino acids.